This TCR beta chain was sequenced in a study of Graves' ophthalmopathy and Graves' hyperthyroidism. Findings of the study overall: Ophthalmopathy could be told apart from stable hyperthyroidism by a 13-signature model (approximately 91% sensitivity, over 65% specificity).

This clonotype has just one count. The antigen remains unidentified. V shed 3 bases and J shed 5 bases, with 14 bases lying between them. CDR3 size: 16 residues. The V gene's germline CDR1 is LNHNV and CDR2 YYDKDF (reference sequence). RNA served as the template for amplifying TCR beta CDR3 regions. HTBI primers were employed in first-round RT-PCR, then a second-round multiplex PCR followed. TCRdb reprocessed the multiplex PCR reads via MiXCR and lists one record per CDR3 protein. The data show around 600,000 distinct CDR3 sequences, about 38% seen once. Moderately to severely active ophthalmopathy under 3 months, CAS at least 3, NOSPECS at least 4. The PBMCs originated from more than 7.5 ml of fresh peripheral blood.

The sample consisted of peripheral blood. The sequence was collected from an adult man with Graves' ophthalmopathy. The genes are TRBV15 and TRBJ1-6; D is uncertain. CDR3 protein: CATSSLTVQHNSPLHF. CDR3 DNA: TGTGCCACCAGCAGCTTGACTGTACAGCATAATTCACCCCTCCACTTT.